Included here is one T cell receptor (beta chain) sequence, with context. The CDR3 is made up of 17 amino acids. Looked up from germline, CDR1 is SGHDT and CDR2 is YYEEEE. Germline trimming cut 4 bases from V and 7 bases from J; bases unmatched to any gene: 13. This entry belongs to a study of blood T cell repertoires in COVID-19. Overall study: Samples of COVID-19 (acute and convalescent) were obtained from the United States, Italy and Spain. The cDNA or gDNA used as material had been derived from T cells, B-cell-depleted T cells, or PBMCs.

Original methodology: Estimated nucleated cell counts came from reference gene primer amplification. The assay was immunoSEQ multiplex PCR, and TCRdb's table has in-frame clones only and misses some. V and J calls and clone size come straight from that table; D and trimming were deduced from the DNA. The table shows approximately 45,000 clones, with 80% to 90% occurring only once. The source is a woman older than 75 with COVID-19, enrolled during active disease. The chain joins TRBV5-6 to TRBJ2-1; 11 bases are shared with TRBD2. Sequencing was carried out using peripheral blood. The CDR3 protein is CASSRDPTSGRLNEQFF. The CDR3 DNA follows: TGTGCCAGCAGCCGTGACCCCACTAGCGGGAGATTGAATGAGCAGTTCTTC.